This TCR beta chain was documented in a study of blood T cell repertoires in COVID-19. Data came from immunoSEQ multiplex PCR; TCRdb stores just in-frame clones and leaves some out. The table lists tens of thousands of clones, around 84% of them singletons. The CDR3 consists of 18 residues. Between the trimmed V and J ends, which lost 0 bases and 4 bases, there was a span of 16 bases. Germline assignment: CDR1 LGHDT and CDR2 YNNKEL (reference sequence). The rearrangement uses TRBV3-1 (or the pseudogene TRBV3-2) and TRBJ1-6; a weak D match, TRBD1 (5 bases). Specimen: peripheral blood. The source is a man older than 75 with active COVID-19. CDR3 protein: CASSQEWATAEYNSPLHF. The CDR3 DNA follows: TGTGCCAGCAGCCAAGAGTGGGCGACAGCTGAGTATAATTCACCCCTCCACTTT.